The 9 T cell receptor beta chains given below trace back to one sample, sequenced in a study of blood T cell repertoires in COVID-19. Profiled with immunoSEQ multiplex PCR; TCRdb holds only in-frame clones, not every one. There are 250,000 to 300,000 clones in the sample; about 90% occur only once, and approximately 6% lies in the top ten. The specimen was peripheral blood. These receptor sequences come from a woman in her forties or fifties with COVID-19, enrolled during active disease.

CDR3 region: CSVLDRGQDTQYF. Here the CDR3 DNA reads TGCAGCGTTTTGGACAGGGGTCAAGATACGCAGTATTTT. The V and J genes are TRBV29-1 and TRBJ2-3; 9 positions match TRBD1. V was clipped by 5 bases and J by 5 bases; unmatched bases: 5. This CDR3 has 13 residues. CDR1 SQVTM and CDR2 ANQGSEA come from the germline V gene.

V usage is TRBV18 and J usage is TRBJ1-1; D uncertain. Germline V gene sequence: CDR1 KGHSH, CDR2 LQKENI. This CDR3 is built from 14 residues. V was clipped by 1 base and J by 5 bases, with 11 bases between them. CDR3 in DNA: TGTGCCAGCTCACCACTCGGGAGTGGGACTGAAGCTTTCTTT. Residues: CASSPLGSGTEAFF.

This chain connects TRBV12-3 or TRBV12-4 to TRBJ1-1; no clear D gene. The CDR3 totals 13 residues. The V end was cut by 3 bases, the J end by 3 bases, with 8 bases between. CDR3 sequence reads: CASSFGRDTEAFF. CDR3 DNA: TGTGCCAGCAGTTTCGGGAGAGACACTGAAGCTTTCTTT.

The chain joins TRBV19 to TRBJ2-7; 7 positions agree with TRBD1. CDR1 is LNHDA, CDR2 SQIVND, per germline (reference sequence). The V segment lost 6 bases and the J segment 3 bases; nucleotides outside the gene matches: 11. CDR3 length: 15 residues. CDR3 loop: CASSPRRGRNYEQYF. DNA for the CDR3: TGTGCCAGTAGCCCTCGAAGGGGGCGCAACTACGAGCAGTACTTC.

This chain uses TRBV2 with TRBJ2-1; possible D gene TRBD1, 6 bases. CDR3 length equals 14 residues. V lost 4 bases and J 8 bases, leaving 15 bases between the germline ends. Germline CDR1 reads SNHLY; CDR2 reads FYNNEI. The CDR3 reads CASSVRGKGYEQFF. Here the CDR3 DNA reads TGTGCCAGCAGTGTGAGGGGGAAGGGGTATGAGCAGTTCTTC. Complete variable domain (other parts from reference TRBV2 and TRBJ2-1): EPEVTQTPSHQVTQMGQEVILRCVPISNHLYFYWYRQILGQKVEFLVSFYNNEISEKSEIFDDQFSVERPDGSNFTLKIRSTKLEDSAMYFCASSVRGKGYEQFFGPGTRLTVL.

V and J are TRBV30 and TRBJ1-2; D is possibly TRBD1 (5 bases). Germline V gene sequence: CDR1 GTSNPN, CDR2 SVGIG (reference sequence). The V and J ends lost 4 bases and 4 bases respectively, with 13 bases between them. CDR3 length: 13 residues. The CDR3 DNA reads TGTGCCTGGAAGGTTTTAGGGGCCTATGGCTACACCTTC. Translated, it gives CAWKVLGAYGYTF. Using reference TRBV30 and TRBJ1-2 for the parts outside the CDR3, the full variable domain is SQTIHQWPATLVQPVGSPLSLECTVEGTSNPNLYWYRQAAGRGLQLLFYSVGIGQISSEVPQNLSASRPQDRQFILSSKKLLLSDSGFYLCAWKVLGAYGYTFGSGTRLTVV.

This CDR3 is CASSLTLAGTSGSIQETQYF. The DNA of the CDR3 is TGTGCCAGCAGCCTAACCCTGGCGGGGACTAGCGGGAGTATACAAGAGACCCAGTACTTC. The chain carries TRBV4-2 and TRBJ2-5; 14 bases match TRBD2. Germline assignment: CDR1 LGHNA and CDR2 YNFKEQ. This CDR3 contains 20 residues. Trimming removed 4 bases from V and 2 bases from J; junction bases left unmatched: 15.

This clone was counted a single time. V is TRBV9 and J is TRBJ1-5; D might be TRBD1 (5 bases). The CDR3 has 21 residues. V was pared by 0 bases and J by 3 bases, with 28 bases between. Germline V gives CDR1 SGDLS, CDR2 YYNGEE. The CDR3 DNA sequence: TGTGCCAGCAGCGTAGCTACTAATTCCAGGGAACAAAGGAGCCCCAATCAGCCCCAGCATTTT. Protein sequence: CASSVATNSREQRSPNQPQHF.

CDR3 coding DNA: TGTGCCAGCAGCCCTACGGAGATGAGGTGGCCTTTCTTT. This gives the protein CASSPTEMRWPFF. This chain uses TRBV7-8 with TRBJ1-1; no clear D. This CDR3 region has 13 residues. Trimming shortened V by 5 bases and J by 12 bases, and 19 bases separated the two germline ends. The germline gives CDR1 SGHVS, CDR2 FQNEAQ.